The 8 T cell receptor beta chains listed next were all sequenced from one sample in a study of beta chain features in type 1 diabetes. The whole isolated RNA underwent reverse transcription, so sequencing captured expressed TCRB transcripts. Generated by immunoSEQ multiplex PCR, the TCRdb table keeps only in-frame clones and is missing some. The sample includes about 220,000 clones, roughly 10% of them seen just once. The sample comprised central memory CD4+ T cells from blood. The receptors were gathered from a young man in good health.

This clone was seen only a few times. The genes are TRBV7-8 and TRBJ2-4; D is ambiguous. The germline V gene encodes CDR1 SGHVS and CDR2 FQNEAQ. Trimming stripped 3 bases from V and 5 bases from J, with 11 bases between. The CDR3 loop spans 14 amino acids. The CDR3 DNA is TGTGCCAGCAGCTTGGCAGGAGAGGAAAACATTCAGTACTTC. Residues: CASSLAGEENIQYF.

This clone appeared a few times. In DNA, the CDR3 is TGTGCCAGCAGTGGGACAGGGGTCGGCTACGAGCAGTACTTC. Translating gives CASSGTGVGYEQYF. This sequence joins TRBV2 and TRBJ2-7; 9 positions match TRBD1. The CDR3 consists of 14 residues. CDR1 and CDR2 from the germline V gene are SNHLY and FYNNEI. The V segment lost 4 bases and the J segment 3 bases; nucleotides outside the gene matches: 4.

This clone was seen a few times. The chain links TRBV29-1 to TRBJ1-2; unclear D gene. The ends were cut back, 2 bases at V and 2 bases at J, with 18 bases in the middle. Per the germline V gene, CDR1 is SQVTM and CDR2 is ANQGSEA. This CDR3 region has 16 residues. The CDR3, as DNA: TGCAGCGTTGAACTCCCGGCACCCTCACCCAACTATGGCTACACCTTC. Protein sequence: CSVELPAPSPNYGYTF.

A remark on this clone: Given a far larger clone just one base away, this is likely a sequencing read error. V is TRBV28 and J is TRBJ2-3; no definite D call. This CDR3 is built from 11 residues. Germline loops: CDR1 MDHEN, CDR2 SYDVKM. V was pared by 4 bases and J by 4 bases, with 3 bases between. The CDR3 reads CASSYPDTQYF. Here the CDR3 DNA reads TGTGCCAGCAGTTACCCAGATACGCAGTATTTT.

This clone came up a few times. The chain links TRBV9 to TRBJ2-1; TRBD2 matches 9 bases. In germline, CDR1 is SGDLS, CDR2 YYNGEE. This CDR3 has 17 amino acids. With V trimmed by 0 bases and J by 0 bases, 4 bases remained unmatched. In nucleotides, the CDR3 is TGTGCCAGCAGCGTAGTTAGCGGGGGCCTCTCCTACAATGAGCAGTTCTTC. Translation: CASSVVSGGLSYNEQFF.

Here the CDR3 DNA reads TGTGCCAGCAGGCCCGACTGGGGCGCGAACACTGAAGCTTTCTTT. It codes for CASRPDWGANTEAFF. This rearrangement joins TRBV7-2 to TRBJ1-1; TRBD1 is a possible D gene (5 bases). From germline, CDR1 is SGHTA and CDR2 FQGNSA. V was cut by 6 bases and J by 1 base, with 15 bases left in between. The CDR3 contains 15 residues.

About this clone: This sample includes further DNA sequences coding for the same CDR3. This rearrangement joins TRBV5-1 to TRBJ2-3; 7 bases align to TRBD1. CDR1 SGHRS and CDR2 YFSETQ come from the germline V gene. J was trimmed by 2 bases and V by 4 bases; bases with no gene match: 4. CDR3 length equals 14 residues. CDR3 sequence (DNA): TGCGCCAGCAGCCTTGGACAGGACACAGATACGCAGTATTTT. Encoded protein: CASSLGQDTDTQYF. The variable domain in full, completed from reference TRBV5-1 and TRBJ2-3, reads KAGVTQTPRYLIKTRGQQVTLSCSPISGHRSVSWYQQTPGQGLQFLFEYFSETQRNKGNFPGRFSGRQFSNSRSEMNVSTLELGDSALYLCASSLGQDTDTQYFGPGTRLTVL.

This clone was seen more than once but under ten times. The CDR3 region has the DNA TGCAGCGTAATACGGACAGGGGGCGCGTCTGGGGAGACCCAGTACTTC. It is translated as CSVIRTGGASGETQYF. The genes are TRBV29-1 and TRBJ2-5, with 11 bases identical to TRBD1. The germline CDR1 and CDR2 sequences are SQVTM and ANQGSEA. V lost 6 bases to trimming and J lost 5 bases; unmatched junction nucleotides: 14. The CDR3 runs 16 residues.